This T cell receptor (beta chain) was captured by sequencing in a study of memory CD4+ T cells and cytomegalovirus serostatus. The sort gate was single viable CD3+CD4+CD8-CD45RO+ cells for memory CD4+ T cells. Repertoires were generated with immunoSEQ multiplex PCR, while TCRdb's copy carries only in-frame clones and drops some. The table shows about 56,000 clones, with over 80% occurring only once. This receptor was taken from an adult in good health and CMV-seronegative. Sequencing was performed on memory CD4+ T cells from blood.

The DNA for the CDR3 is TGTGCCAGCAGTCGGGGGGGGTCGAAGGATACGCAGTATTTT. This gives the protein CASSRGGSKDTQYF. This sequence joins TRBV7-2 and TRBJ2-3; TRBD2 matches at 8 bases. V shed 6 bases, J shed 6 bases, and the junction held 8 bases outside the gene matches. The CDR3 is 14 amino acids. Germline-derived CDR1 and CDR2 are SGHTA and FQGNSA.